The present T cell receptor beta chain was sequenced within a study of control samples from healthy donors and cancer patients. The CDR3 runs 15 residues. V lost 10 bases, J lost 0 bases, and 15 bases lay in between. CDR1 is LNHDA, CDR2 SQIVND, per germline (reference sequence). Sequencing used immunoSEQ multiplex PCR; TCRdb keeps in-frame clones, though not all of them. The profile covers more than 70,000 clones, with about 94% appearing a single time and 2.8% taken by the ten largest. The chain joins TRBV19 to TRBJ2-2, with a weak D call TRBD2 (5 bases). Sequenced material: blood. The TCR comes from a woman aged 25 to 39 in good health. CDR3 sequence (DNA): TGTGCCATTACCAGCACGGGAACGAACACCGGGGAGCTGTTTTTT. As protein: CAITSTGTNTGELFF.